This T cell receptor (beta chain) was found in a study of OX40 agonist ivuxolimab in advanced cancers. Background on the study: Every patient in dose escalation had hepatocellular carcinoma, melanoma, renal cell or head and neck cancer.

Sequencing used immunoSEQ multiplex PCR; TCRdb keeps in-frame clones, though not all of them. This sample has 70,000 to 85,000 clones, with almost 85% found just once. From germline, CDR1 is MDHEN and CDR2 SYDVKM. Unmatched junction bases numbered 11, after V lost 5 bases and J lost 5 bases. The CDR3 has 15 amino acids. This sequence was found in an adult with an advanced solid tumor such as melanoma, head and neck, liver or kidney cancer. Sequenced material: CD4+ or CD8+ T cells sorted from blood, taken in a trial of the OX40 agonist ivuxolimab. The V call is TRBV28, the J call TRBJ1-1; 7 nucleotides align to TRBD1. The CDR3 sequence: CASSLPQGSGTEAFF. For the CDR3, the DNA is TGTGCCAGCAGTCTACCACAGGGGTCGGGTACTGAAGCTTTCTTT. Full variable domain (rest looked up from reference TRBV28 and TRBJ1-1): DVKVTQSSRYLVKRTGEKVFLECVQDMDHENMFWYRQDPGLGLRLIYFSYDVKMKEKGDIPEGYSVSREKKERFSLILESASTNQTSMYLCASSLPQGSGTEAFFGQGTRLTVV.